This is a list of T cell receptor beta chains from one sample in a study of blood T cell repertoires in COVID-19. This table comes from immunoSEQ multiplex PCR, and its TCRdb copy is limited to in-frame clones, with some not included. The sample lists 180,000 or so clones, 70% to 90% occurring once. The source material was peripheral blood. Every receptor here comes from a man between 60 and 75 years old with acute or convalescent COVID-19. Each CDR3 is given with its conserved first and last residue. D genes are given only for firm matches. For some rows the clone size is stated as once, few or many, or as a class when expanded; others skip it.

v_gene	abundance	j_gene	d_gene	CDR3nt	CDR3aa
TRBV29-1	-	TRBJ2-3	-	TGCAGCGCCGCCCCGCTAGGCGGAGCTAGCACAGATACGCAGTATTTT	CSAAPLGGASTDTQYF
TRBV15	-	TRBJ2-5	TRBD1	TGTGCCACCAGCGGAGACAGGGTTGGGGAAGAGACCCAGTACTTC	CATSGDRVGEETQYF
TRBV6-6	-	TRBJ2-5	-	TGTGCCAGCAGTTGGGGGCGACAAGAGACCCAGTACTTC	CASSWGRQETQYF
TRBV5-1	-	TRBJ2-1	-	TGCGCCAGCAGCAACAGGGCAAGCTCCTACAATGAGCAGTTCTTC	CASSNRASSYNEQFF
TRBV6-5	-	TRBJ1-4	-	TGTGCCAGCGGATCGGGAGTTACTAATGAAAAACTGTTTTTT	CASGSGVTNEKLFF
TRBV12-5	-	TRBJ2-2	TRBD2	TGTGCTAGTGGTTTGGCGGGACTAGCGGGAGCCACCGGGGAGCTGTTTTTT	CASGLAGLAGATGELFF
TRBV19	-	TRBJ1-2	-	TGTGCCAGTAGTCCGCCTCAAGGACTTAGGGGCTACACCTTC	CASSPPQGLRGYTF
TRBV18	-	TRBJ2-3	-	TGTGCCAGCTCATTTTCTAGCACAGATACGCAGTATTTT	CASSFSSTDTQYF
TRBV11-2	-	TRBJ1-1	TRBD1	TGTGCCAGCAGCAACAGGGGAGAAAAGACTGAAGCTTTCTTT	CASSNRGEKTEAFF
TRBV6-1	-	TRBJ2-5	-	TGTGCCAGCAGTGAAGGAGTCAATAGCTGGGAGACCCAGTACTTC	CASSEGVNSWETQYF
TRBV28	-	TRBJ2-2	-	TGTGCCAGCAGTTTCTCGCGAGCGAACACCGGGGAGCTGTTTTTT	CASSFSRANTGELFF
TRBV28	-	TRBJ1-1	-	TGTGCCAGCAGTTTATCGGCAGGGTCGAACACTGAAGCTTTCTTT	CASSLSAGSNTEAFF
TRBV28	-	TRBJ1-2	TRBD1	TGTGCCAGCAGTTTATGGACAGGGGGAGGTACCCTCTATGGCTACACCTTC	CASSLWTGGGTLYGYTF
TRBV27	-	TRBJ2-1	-	TGTGCCAGCAGTTTTCTTAGCAGTCGCTCCTACAATGAGCAGTTCTTC	CASSFLSSRSYNEQFF
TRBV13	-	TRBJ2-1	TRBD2	TGTGCCAGCAGCCTCCGACTAGCGGGACTCTACAATGAGCAGTTCTTC	CASSLRLAGLYNEQFF
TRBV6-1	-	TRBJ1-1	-	TGTGCCAGCAGTGACAGGGTCTCTGAAGCTTTCTTT	CASSDRVSEAFF
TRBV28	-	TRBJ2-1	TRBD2	TGTGCCAGCAGTTTCCTGCGGGAGAAAGGCGAGCAGTTCTTC	CASSFLREKGEQFF
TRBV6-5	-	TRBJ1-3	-	TGTGCCTGTCAGGGGTTTGGAAACACCATATATTTT	CACQGFGNTIYF
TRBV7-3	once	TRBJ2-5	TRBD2	TGTGCCAGCAGCTTAGGGTTGCGGGAGTACCAAGAGACCCAGTACTTC	CASSLGLREYQETQYF
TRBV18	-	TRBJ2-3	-	TGTGCCAGCTCACCCGTACGGGGCACAGATACGCAGTATTTT	CASSPVRGTDTQYF
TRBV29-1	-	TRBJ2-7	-	TGCAGCGTTGCAGGGCCCCTCTACGAGCAGTACTTC	CSVAGPLYEQYF
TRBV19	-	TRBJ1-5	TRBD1	TGTGCCAGTAGTAGACAGGGGTTTGCCAATCAGCCCCAGCATTTT	CASSRQGFANQPQHF
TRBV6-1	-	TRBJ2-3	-	TGTGCCAGCAGTGAAGACTATCGGGTAGAGACAGATACGCAGTATTTT	CASSEDYRVETDTQYF
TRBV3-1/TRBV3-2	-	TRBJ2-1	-	TGTGCCAGCAGCCAGGAGACTCCCCGCTCCTACAATGAGCAGTTCTTC	CASSQETPRSYNEQFF
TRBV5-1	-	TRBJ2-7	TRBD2	TGCGCCAGCAGCAGCGGGAGCCCTACTAACGAGCAGTACTTC	CASSSGSPTNEQYF
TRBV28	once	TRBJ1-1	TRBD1	TGTGCCAGCAGTTTATTACCCGGGACAGGGATGGGGCGAGCTTTCTTT	CASSLLPGTGMGRAFF
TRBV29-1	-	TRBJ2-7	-	TGCAGCGCCCGCCCGGTAAGCTCCTACGAGCAGTACTTC	CSARPVSSYEQYF
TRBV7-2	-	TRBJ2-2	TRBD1	TGTGCCAGCAGCTTGATGCAGGGGGCTCCCGGGGAGCTGTTTTTT	CASSLMQGAPGELFF
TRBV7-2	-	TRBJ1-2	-	TGTGCCAGCAGCTTAGTGCCTTGGAGTTATGGCTACACCTTC	CASSLVPWSYGYTF
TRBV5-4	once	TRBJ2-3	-	TGTGCCAGCAGCTTCTCCCAGGGGAGAACCCGCACAGATACGCAGTATTTT	CASSFSQGRTRTDTQYF
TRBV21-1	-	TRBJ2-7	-	TGTGCCAGCAGCACAGGACAGGGTCAGAGGGACTACGAGCAGTACTTC	CASSTGQGQRDYEQYF
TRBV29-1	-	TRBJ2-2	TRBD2	TGCAGCGTTGCAGAGAATAGCGGGACCGGGGAGCTGTTTTTT	CSVAENSGTGELFF
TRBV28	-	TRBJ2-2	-	TGTGCCAGCAGTTCGCCCGGGAGCCTTGTCACCGGGGAGCTGTTTTTT	CASSSPGSLVTGELFF
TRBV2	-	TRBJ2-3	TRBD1	TGTGCCAGCAGGTGGGGGACAGGGGCAGATACGCAGTATTTT	CASRWGTGADTQYF
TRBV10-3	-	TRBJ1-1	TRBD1	TGTGCCATCAGAGCGACAGGGGGCACTGAAGCTTTCTTT	CAIRATGGTEAFF
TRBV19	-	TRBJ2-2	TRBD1	TGTGCCAGTAGTACCGACAGGGACACCGGGGAGCTGTTTTTT	CASSTDRDTGELFF
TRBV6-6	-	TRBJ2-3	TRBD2	TGTGCCAGCAGTTGGGTAGGGGAGGGTACAGATACGCAGTATTTT	CASSWVGEGTDTQYF
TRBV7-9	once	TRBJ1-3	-	TGTGCCAGCAGCTCCCACCTGGGAGGGGAGGCTGGAAACACCATATATTTT	CASSSHLGGEAGNTIYF
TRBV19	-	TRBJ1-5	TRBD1	TGTGCCAGTAGTATAGAAGGGACAGGGAGTCAGCCCCAGCATTTT	CASSIEGTGSQPQHF
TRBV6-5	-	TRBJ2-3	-	TGTGCCAGCAGTATGGTAGCCACAGATACGCAGTATTTT	CASSMVATDTQYF
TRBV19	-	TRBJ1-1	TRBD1	TGTGCCAGTAGAGAACCGGGACAGGGGGCCGCTGAAGCTTTCTTT	CASREPGQGAAEAFF
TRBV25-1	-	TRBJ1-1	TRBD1	TGTGCCAGCAGGTTGACAGGGGGCCTCGCTTTCTTT	CASRLTGGLAFF
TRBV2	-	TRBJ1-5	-	TGTGCCAGTGGTGGGAGGCAGGTAAGGAATCAGCCCCAGCATTTT	CASGGRQVRNQPQHF
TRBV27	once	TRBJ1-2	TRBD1	TGTGCCAGCAGTTTTAGGGGGCTATATGGCTACACCTTC	CASSFRGLYGYTF
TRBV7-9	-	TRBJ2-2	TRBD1	TGTGCCTCCTCCAGGGGGACCGGGGAGCTGTTTTTT	CASSRGTGELFF
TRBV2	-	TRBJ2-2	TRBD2	TGTGCCAGCAGTGAGACTAGCGGGATCGGGGAGCTGTTTTTT	CASSETSGIGELFF
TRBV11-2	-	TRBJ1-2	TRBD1	TGTGCCAGCAGCTCCGCGGACAGGGCTTCCTATGGCTACACCTTC	CASSSADRASYGYTF